Below, 8 T cell receptor beta chains from the same sample are listed, as sequenced in a study of T cell responses to AZD1222 COVID-19 vaccine. Only in-frame clones appear in the TCRdb table, and some are missing; sequencing was by immunoSEQ multiplex PCR. This table holds about 97,000 clones, about 82% found once. The material sequenced was peripheral blood, taken on day 0 of AZD1222 vaccination. The origin of the receptors is an adult in good health.

This chain links TRBV30 with TRBJ1-1; no definite D call. V dropped 0 bases and J dropped 1 base, with 9 bases sitting between them. Germline V lookup: CDR1 GTSNPN, CDR2 SVGIG (reference sequence). The CDR3 loop spans 14 amino acids. The CDR3 protein is CAWSVSLQNTEAFF. DNA of the CDR3: TGTGCCTGGAGTGTGTCCCTACAGAACACTGAAGCTTTCTTT.

J is TRBJ1-5 and V is TRBV7-2, with 7 nucleotides matching TRBD1. The CDR3 runs 14 residues. The junction had 5 bases not matched to a gene; V was cut back by 3 bases and J by 6 bases. The germline V gene has CDR1 SGHTA and CDR2 FQGNSA. CDR3 coding DNA: TGTGCCAGCAGCTTGACAGGGTGGAGTCAGCCCCAGCATTTT. Encoded protein: CASSLTGWSQPQHF.

The chain couples TRBV4-3 to TRBJ1-4; D unclear. CDR1 is LGHNA and CDR2 is YSLEER in the germline V gene. V lost 1 base and J lost 2, with 8 bases in between. The CDR3 runs 15 residues. Written as DNA, the CDR3 is TGCGCCAGCAGCCAAGGGACGGCGACTAATGAAAAACTGTTTTTT. Amino acids: CASSQGTATNEKLFF.

The chain recombines TRBV14 with TRBJ2-1; no clear D. Germline values: CDR1 SGHDN, CDR2 FVKESK. Between the trimmed V and J ends, which lost 0 bases and 3 bases, there was a span of 12 bases. There are 16 residues in the CDR3. This CDR3 is CASSQENSGLYNEQFF. The CDR3 bases are TGTGCCAGCAGCCAAGAAAACTCAGGCCTCTACAATGAGCAGTTCTTC.

This sequence joins TRBV30 and TRBJ2-3; 16 bases fit TRBD2. The CDR3 spans 20 residues. Germline V CDR1 and CDR2: GTSNPN, SVGIG (reference sequence). V was pared by 0 bases and J by 2 bases, with 11 bases of the junction left unmatched. The CDR3 bases are TGTGCCTGGAGTGTACTGACCCCGGGACTAGCGGGAGGGATCACAGATACGCAGTATTTT. As protein: CAWSVLTPGLAGGITDTQYF.

The J gene is TRBJ1-6, the V gene TRBV9; D is possibly TRBD1 (5 bases). This CDR3 is built from 13 residues. Germline V CDR1 and CDR2: SGDLS, YYNGEE. The V gene lost 3 bases and the J gene lost 9 bases, with 10 bases spanning the gap. The CDR3 sequence is CASSAAGTSPLHF. The CDR3 DNA sequence: TGTGCCAGCAGCGCCGCCGGGACTTCACCCCTCCACTTT.

V gene TRBV7-2 combines with J gene TRBJ2-7, with unresolved D. V was trimmed by 7 bases and J by 6 bases, leaving 10 bases between them. Germline values: CDR1 SGHTA, CDR2 FQGNSA. The CDR3 is 11 amino acids. Here the CDR3 reads CASTQGGEQYF. The CDR3 DNA is TGTGCCAGCACCCAAGGCGGCGAGCAGTACTTC.

This chain connects TRBV9 to TRBJ2-1; 11 bases are a match to TRBD2. V shed 1 base, J shed 8 bases, and the junction held 8 bases outside the gene matches. Looked up from germline, CDR1 is SGDLS and CDR2 is YYNGEE. The CDR3 is 16 residues long. The CDR3 bases are TGTGCCAGCAGCGTACTATTAGCGGGAGGGCCAGATGAGCAGTTCTTC. As protein: CASSVLLAGGPDEQFF.